This T cell receptor beta chain emerged from a study of cytomegalovirus exposure and HLA in healthy donors. CDR1 and CDR2 from the germline V gene are MDHEN and SYDVKM. This CDR3 spans 16 amino acids. V was pared by 3 bases and J by 4 bases, with 9 bases of the junction left unmatched. Use of 60 Vbeta and 13 Jbeta primers characterized the PCR. Assay: immunoSEQ multiplex PCR; the TCRdb copy retains only in-frame clones and omits some. The repertoire holds more than 95,000 clones, with 75% to 90% as singletons. The sequence came from a man younger than 35 in good health and CMV-seropositive. Sequencing was carried out using PBMCs. The rearrangement links TRBV28 to TRBJ1-2, with TRBD1 identical over 9 bases. CDR3 coding DNA: TGTGCCAGCAGTTTTGGTAGGACAGGGGTTAGCTATGGCTACACCTTC. Protein product: CASSFGRTGVSYGYTF.